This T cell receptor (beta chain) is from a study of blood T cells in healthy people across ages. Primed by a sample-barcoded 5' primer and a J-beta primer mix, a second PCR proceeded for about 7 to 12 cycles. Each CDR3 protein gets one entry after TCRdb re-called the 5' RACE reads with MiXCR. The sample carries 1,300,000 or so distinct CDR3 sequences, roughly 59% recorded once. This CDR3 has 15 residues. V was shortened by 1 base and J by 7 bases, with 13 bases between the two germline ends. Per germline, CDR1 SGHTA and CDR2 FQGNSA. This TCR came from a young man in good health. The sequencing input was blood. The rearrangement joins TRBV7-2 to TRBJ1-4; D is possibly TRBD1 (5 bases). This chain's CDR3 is CASSLDGTNTEKLFF. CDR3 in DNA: TGTGCCAGCAGCTTAGACGGGACGAACACTGAAAAACTGTTTTTT.